This TCR beta chain was recorded in a study of CD8+CD57+ T cells in acquired aplastic anemia. Genomic DNA, the template, was used for profiling of the TCR beta VDJ and CDR3. One entry per CDR3 protein, called by TCRdb with MiXCR from the reads. The sample lists 100,000 to 150,000 distinct CDR3 sequences, around 46% seen once, with roughly 2.5% in the top ten. This clonotype was detected many times. This receptor was obtained from a human donor in good health, serving as a control. What was sequenced was sorted CD4+, CD8+, or CD8+CD57+ T cells (not recorded which) from PBMCs.

CDR3 DNA: TGCAGTGCTAGAGGGGGGCAGGGTATAGTCGGTGGCTACACCTTC. As protein: CSARGGQGIVGGYTF. The chain has TRBV20-1 and TRBJ1-2; D might be TRBD1 (6 bases). V gave up 1 base and J gave up 7 bases, with 19 bases separating them. The CDR3 totals 15 residues. CDR1 is DFQATT, CDR2 SNEGSKA, per germline (reference sequence).